The 25 T cell receptor beta chains in this list originate from one sample, sequenced in a study of T cells after yellow fever vaccination. TCRdb re-called the 5' RACE reads through MiXCR, storing one row per CDR3 protein. The sample comprises hundreds of thousands of distinct CDR3 sequences, 15% to 20% of which are singletons, and roughly an eighth rests with the top ten. This sample comprised PBMCs, obtained 15 days after the yellow fever booster vaccination. These receptors all stem from a young man who received the YFV17D yellow fever vaccine.

This clonotype occurred a few times. The chain recombines TRBV12-3 or TRBV12-4 with TRBJ1-2; tentative D call: TRBD1 (5 bases). V gave up 6 bases and J gave up 6 bases, with 17 bases separating them. This CDR3 is 14 amino acids long. The CDR3 region has the DNA TGTGCCAGCAGCCCTTTTGGGGGGAGGAATGGCTACACCTTC. Its translation is CASSPFGGRNGYTF.

The chain links TRBV7-2 to TRBJ2-2; TRBD2 is a possible D gene (5 bases). The CDR3 length is 15 residues. Germline loops: CDR1 SGHTA, CDR2 FQGNSA. Deletions cut 0 bases from V and 7 bases from J, with 12 bases between. The CDR3 loop is CASSLASGSVGELFF. CDR3 coding DNA: TGTGCCAGCAGCTTAGCGTCGGGAAGTGTCGGGGAGCTGTTTTTT.

This clonotype was observed a handful of times. The rearrangement links TRBV10-3 to TRBJ2-3; 11 bases are a match to TRBD2. The CDR3 has 16 amino acids. After removal of 3 bases from V and 1 base from J, the junction contained 3 bases not matched to a gene. Germline values: CDR1 ENHRY, CDR2 SYGVKD. The CDR3 spells CAISEISGGGTDTQYF. Here the CDR3 DNA reads TGTGCCATCAGTGAAATTAGCGGGGGGGGCACAGATACGCAGTATTTT.

This chain joins TRBV27 and TRBJ1-1; TRBD1 is a possible D gene (6 bases). This CDR3 contains 17 residues. In germline, CDR1 is MNHEY, CDR2 SMNVEV (reference sequence). Trimming removed 5 bases from V and 0 bases from J, with 19 bases in between. DNA of the CDR3: TGTGCCAGCAGTCCACTAGGGGGGGCGTCCATGAACACTGAAGCTTTCTTT. It encodes CASSPLGGASMNTEAFF.

This chain connects TRBV24-1 to TRBJ2-2, with a tentative D call TRBD2 (6 bases). V shed 12 bases and J shed 10 bases, with 17 bases lying between them. The length of the CDR3 is 12 residues. Germline V CDR1 and CDR2: KGHDR, SFDVKD. CDR3 sequence reads: CAAGTLREELFF. The DNA of the CDR3 is TGTGCCGCGGGGACGTTGCGCGAGGAGCTGTTTTTT.

The V call is TRBV4-3, the J call TRBJ2-3; 8 nucleotides agree with TRBD1. The CDR3 has 15 amino acids. V lost 2 bases to trimming and J lost 1 base; unmatched junction nucleotides: 2. The V gene's germline CDR1 is LGHNA and CDR2 YSLEER. CDR3 in DNA: TGCGCCAGCAGCCAACTGACAGGGGGCACAGATACGCAGTATTTT. Protein product: CASSQLTGGTDTQYF.

This clonotype was seen only a few times. This chain links TRBV15 with TRBJ2-3; D is unclear. Trimming stripped 0 bases from V and 4 bases from J, with 5 bases between. The germline V gene has CDR1 LNHNV and CDR2 YYDKDF (reference sequence). The CDR3 extends over 13 amino acids. CDR3 protein: CATSRENADTQYF. The CDR3 DNA follows: TGTGCCACCAGCAGAGAGAACGCAGATACGCAGTATTTT.

This clonotype has more than one count but fewer than ten. CDR3 residues: CSALGLAGDVGNTGELFF. In DNA form, the CDR3 reads TGCAGTGCCCTGGGACTAGCGGGAGACGTGGGGAACACCGGGGAGCTGTTTTTT. The chain links TRBV20-1 to TRBJ2-2; 14 bases agree with TRBD2. The CDR3 is 18 residues long. Per germline, CDR1 DFQATT and CDR2 SNEGSKA (reference sequence). Trimming took 6 bases from V and 1 from J; bases not matched to a gene: 10.

The sample holds a few counts of this clonotype. This sequence joins TRBV10-3 and TRBJ2-5; D may be TRBD2 (6 bases). The CDR3 length is 14 residues. Trimming took off 0 bases at V and 3 bases at J, with 8 bases between the two ends. In germline, CDR1 is ENHRY, CDR2 SYGVKD. The CDR3 DNA reads TGTGCCATCAGTGAGTCGAAGCGGGAAGAGACCCAGTACTTC. Amino acid sequence: CAISESKREETQYF.

This clonotype was seen only a few times. The CDR3 loop is CASSVTGRADEQFF. The CDR3 region has the DNA TGTGCCAGCAGCGTAACCGGGAGGGCCGATGAGCAGTTCTTC. The chain joins TRBV9 to TRBJ2-1; TRBD2 agrees at 8 bases. The CDR3 consists of 14 residues. Germline V CDR1 and CDR2: SGDLS, YYNGEE. The V and J ends lost 1 base and 8 bases, in that order; junction bases with no gene match: 5.

The rearrangement links TRBV12-3 or TRBV12-4 to TRBJ2-1, with D maybe TRBD1 (5 bases). Trimming took 5 bases from V and 7 from J, leaving 21 bases between them. The CDR3 is 16 amino acids. In nucleotides, the CDR3 is TGTGCCAGCAGTCCCAAGACAGCTCGCCCGCCTAATGAGCAGTTCTTC. Protein sequence: CASSPKTARPPNEQFF.

The chain uses TRBV5-6 and TRBJ2-5; maybe TRBD2 (6 bases). V was clipped by 0 bases and J by 6 bases, with 12 bases between them. Germline assignment: CDR1 SGHDT and CDR2 YYEEEE. The CDR3 is made up of 14 amino acids. CDR3 loop: CASSLEEGWQTQYF. DNA for the CDR3: TGTGCCAGCAGCTTGGAGGAGGGGTGGCAGACCCAGTACTTC. The full variable domain, its missing parts supplied by reference TRBV5-6 and TRBJ2-5, is DAGVTQSPTHLIKTRGQQVTLRCSPKSGHDTVSWYQQALGQGPQFIFQYYEEEERQRGNFPDRFSGHQFPNYSSELNVNALLLGDSALYLCASSLEEGWQTQYFGPGTRLLVL.

This clonotype was seen many times. The junction departs from the called germline gene at one end, perhaps through a read error. The chain uses TRBV19 and TRBJ2-3; D call uncertain. In germline, CDR1 is LNHDA, CDR2 SQIVND (reference sequence). The CDR3 totals 12 residues. CDR3 sequence reads: CASSISTDTQYF. For the CDR3, the DNA is TGTGCCAGCAGTATTAGCACAGATACGCAGTATTTT.

The chain links TRBV20-1 to TRBJ1-5; no firm D call. The V end was cut by 4 bases, the J end by 7 bases, with 14 bases between. This CDR3 is built from 13 residues. Germline-derived CDR1 and CDR2 are DFQATT and SNEGSKA (reference sequence). The CDR3 DNA sequence: TGCAGTGCTACCTCCACGGTGGGGCAGCCCCAGCATTTT. Residues: CSATSTVGQPQHF.

This chain connects TRBV5-1 to TRBJ1-2; 7 nucleotides line up with TRBD1. CDR1 is SGHRS and CDR2 is YFSETQ in the germline V gene. The CDR3 contains 15 residues. Losses at the gene ends were 0 bases for V and 4 bases for J; bases not matched to a gene: 6. The DNA of the CDR3 is TGCGCCAGCAGCTTGGGTGCCGGGACAGCCTATGGCTACACCTTC. Its protein is CASSLGAGTAYGYTF.

With regard to this clonotype: One end of the junction fails to match germline, which may point to a read error. The gene calls are TRBV7-7 and TRBJ1-5; D possibly corresponds to TRBD1 (6 bases). Per the germline V gene, CDR1 is SSHAT and CDR2 is FNYEAQ (reference sequence). This CDR3 spans 13 amino acids. CDR3 amino acids: CASSRDIDQPQHF. The CDR3 nucleotides are TGTGCTAGCAGCCGGGACATTGATCAGCCCCAGCATTTT.

This clonotype was counted many times. This sequence joins TRBV12-3 or TRBV12-4 and TRBJ2-1, with 7 bases fitting TRBD1. V was clipped by 6 bases and J by 6 bases; unmatched bases: 2. The CDR3 is 12 residues long. CDR3 DNA sequence: TGTGCCAGCAGGGGGACAGTCAATGAGCAGTTCTTC. It translates to CASRGTVNEQFF.

The CDR3 region is CATSRFTQPQHF. The CDR3 region has the DNA TGTGCCACCTCACGGTTTACTCAGCCCCAGCATTTT. The rearrangement joins TRBV15 to TRBJ1-5; D ambiguous. Trimming took 8 bases from V and 6 from J, leaving 11 bases between them. The CDR3 runs 12 residues. Germline CDR1 is LNHNV and CDR2 is YYDKDF (reference sequence).

The sample holds a few counts of this clonotype. J is TRBJ1-1 and V is TRBV20-1, with D tentatively TRBD1 (5 bases). The CDR3 is 16 amino acids. The V gene's germline CDR1 is DFQATT and CDR2 SNEGSKA (reference sequence). V lost 0 bases and J lost 0, with 14 bases in between. CDR3 bases: TGCAGTGCTAGAGACGACAGAAGAGCAGTGAACACTGAAGCTTTCTTT. Its translation is CSARDDRRAVNTEAFF.

This clonotype was found a few times. The V gene is TRBV4-3, the J gene TRBJ2-7; 8 nucleotides line up with TRBD1. After removal of 0 bases from V and 4 bases from J, the junction contained 5 bases not matched to a gene. Germline V gene lookup returns CDR1 LGHNA and CDR2 YSLEER. The CDR3 sequence is 15 residues long. CDR3 DNA: TGCGCCAGCAGCCAAGATGGTACAGGGGGATACGAGCAGTACTTC. Its protein is CASSQDGTGGYEQYF.

This chain joins TRBV5-5 and TRBJ2-3; D ambiguous. Per germline, CDR1 SGHKS and CDR2 YYEKEE (reference sequence). Trimming took 6 bases from V and 5 from J, leaving 19 bases between them. This CDR3 contains 15 residues. The CDR3 reads CASTTIWGSRDTQYF. In DNA form, the CDR3 reads TGTGCCAGCACGACGATCTGGGGTAGTAGAGATACGCAGTATTTT.

The J gene is TRBJ2-7, the V gene TRBV14; TRBD1 agrees at 9 bases. This CDR3 has 16 amino acids. Germline V gene sequence: CDR1 SGHDN, CDR2 FVKESK. V shed 3 bases and J 2 bases; nucleotides not matched to a gene: 8. The DNA of the CDR3 is TGTGCCAGCAGCCATTTTCCGGGACAGGGCCCCTACGAGCAGTACTTC. It specifies CASSHFPGQGPYEQYF.

The chain combines TRBV6-4 with TRBJ1-5, with no clear D. The V end lost 3 bases, the J end lost 3 bases, and 12 bases lay between the germline ends. CDR3 size: 15 residues. Germline V gives CDR1 MRHNA, CDR2 SNTAGT. Written as DNA, the CDR3 is TGTGCCAGCAGTGAGGGCAGTACAAACAATCAGCCCCAGCATTTT. Its translation is CASSEGSTNNQPQHF.

This clonotype was counted at least ten times. The chain is built from TRBV7-2 and TRBJ2-5; D remains unclear. Germline assignment: CDR1 SGHTA and CDR2 FQGNSA. V was pared by 4 bases and J by 7 bases, with 13 bases between. The length of the CDR3 is 13 residues. CDR3 region: CASSSGPSGTQYF. The CDR3, as DNA: TGTGCCAGCAGCTCAGGACCATCCGGGACCCAGTACTTC.

This clonotype was detected only a few times. The chain uses TRBV5-1 and TRBJ2-1, with 11 bases that match TRBD2. The CDR3 length is 14 residues. Germline assignment: CDR1 SGHRS and CDR2 YFSETQ. The ends lost 6 bases at V and 9 bases at J; junction bases unmatched: 8. As DNA, the CDR3 is TGCGCCAGCACACTCATAGCGGGAGGGCGTGAGCAGTTCTTC. Protein product: CASTLIAGGREQFF.